These 16 T cell receptor beta chains originate from one sample sequenced in a study of prognosis after radiotherapy for stage I lung cancer. It was by two-round multiplex PCR that TCR beta CDR3 was amplified from genomic DNA. TRBV and TRBJ genes each had their own specific primers in first-round PCR. Each CDR3 protein gets one entry after TCRdb re-called the multiplex PCR reads with MiXCR. Among about 21,000 distinct CDR3 sequences, more than 40% were seen once, and the ten largest hold approximately 31%. The sequencing here drew on PBMCs, taken before or after stereotactic body radiation therapy (not recorded which). The receptor set was obtained from a donor of 50 years or more with non-small cell lung cancer.

This clonotype occurred once. This likely reflects a read error, since a far larger clone is one base away. The chain has TRBV10-3 and TRBJ2-1; 8 nucleotides align to TRBD2. This CDR3 region has 16 residues. Germline CDR1 ENHRY, CDR2 SYGVKD. The ends lost 6 bases at V and 2 bases at J; junction bases unmatched: 9. CDR3 in DNA: TGTGCCATCAGAGGGGTCAGCGGGAGAACCTACAATGAGCAGTTCTTC. It is translated as CAIRGVSGRTYNEQFF.

This clonotype was detected many times. The J gene is TRBJ2-5, the V gene TRBV28, with D possibly being TRBD1 or TRBD2 (5 bases each). CDR3 length equals 14 residues. Trimming removed 2 bases at V and 7 bases at J, with 14 bases between. Germline CDR1 and CDR2: MDHEN and SYDVKM. DNA of the CDR3: TGTGCCAGCAGTTTAGGGGACCCGGCTCGGACCCAGTACTTC. This encodes CASSLGDPARTQYF.

V usage is TRBV27 and J usage is TRBJ1-5; D is uncertain. Trimming left V 2 bases short and J 13 bases short, with 21 bases between. Germline loops: CDR1 MNHEY, CDR2 SMNVEV (reference sequence). The CDR3 sequence is 15 residues long. CDR3 sequence reads: CASSLEALSNHPQHF. The CDR3 bases are TGTGCCAGCAGTTTAGAAGCTCTTAGCAATCATCCTCAGCATTTT.

This clonotype was recorded at least ten times. The CDR3 here is CASSQAPDGYEQYF. CDR3 coding DNA: TGCGCCAGCAGCCAAGCGCCGGACGGCTACGAGCAGTACTTC. The rearrangement uses TRBV4-1 and TRBJ2-7; D is undetermined. The germline CDR1 and CDR2 sequences are MGHRA and YSYEKL. This CDR3 region has 14 residues. Deletions cut 1 base from V and 3 bases from J, with 10 bases between.

This clonotype showed up just a few times. The J gene is TRBJ1-5, the V gene TRBV5-1; tentative D call: TRBD1 (6 bases). CDR1 is SGHRS and CDR2 is YFSETQ in the germline V gene. The V end was cut by 2 bases, the J end by 1 base, with 10 bases between. The CDR3 is 15 residues long. CDR3 nucleotides: TGCGCCAGCAGCTTACAGGGTGGAAGCAATCAGCCCCAGCATTTT. It translates to CASSLQGGSNQPQHF.

The V and J genes are TRBV6-1 and TRBJ2-2, with 7 bases aligning to TRBD2. V lost 6 bases and J lost 2; bases outside the gene matches: 9. The germline gives CDR1 MNHNS, CDR2 SASEGT. The CDR3 has 16 amino acids. The CDR3 reads CASRACTSENTGELFF. CDR3 coding DNA: TGTGCCAGCAGGGCCTGTACTAGCGAAAACACCGGGGAGCTGTTTTTT.

The sample holds one count of this clonotype. V and J are TRBV20-1 and TRBJ1-2, with 7 positions matching TRBD1. The germline V gene encodes CDR1 DFQATT and CDR2 SNEGSKA (reference sequence). The CDR3 has 11 residues. V was pared by 7 bases and J by 7 bases, with 6 bases of the junction left unmatched. CDR3 sequence (DNA): TGCAGTGGCTGGCAGGGGGGTGGCTACACCTTC. This codes for CSGWQGGGYTF.

The chain recombines TRBV20-1 with TRBJ2-7; the D gene could be TRBD1 or TRBD2 (5 bases each). The CDR3 runs to 14 residues. The germline V gene has CDR1 DFQATT and CDR2 SNEGSKA (reference sequence). Between the trimmed V and J ends, which lost 3 bases and 2 bases, there was a span of 14 bases. CDR3: CSASRQGAAYEQYF. The DNA for the CDR3 is TGCAGTGCTAGCCGGCAGGGAGCGGCCTACGAGCAGTACTTC.

There are many counts of this clonotype. The chain recombines TRBV6-4 with TRBJ2-2, with D unresolved. Trimming cost V 2 bases and J 3 bases, with 4 bases left between them. The CDR3 totals 13 residues. Germline V gene lookup returns CDR1 MRHNA and CDR2 SNTAGT. The CDR3 sequence is CASSDRDTGELFF. As DNA, the CDR3 is TGTGCCAGCAGTGACAGGGACACCGGGGAGCTGTTTTTT.

This clonotype was observed many times. CDR3 DNA: TGTGCCAGCAGCTCTACATCTTACCAAGAGACCCAGTACTTC. This translates into CASSSTSYQETQYF. This chain uses TRBV7-3 with TRBJ2-5; D is unresolved. CDR3 length equals 14 residues. Trimming removed 4 bases at V and 0 bases at J, with 9 bases between. CDR1 and CDR2 (germline): SGHTA, FQGTGA.

This clonotype has ten or more counts. CDR3 coding DNA: TGTGCCAGCAGTTTTAATCCCATGGACAATGAGCAGTTCTTC. As protein: CASSFNPMDNEQFF. This sequence joins TRBV28 and TRBJ2-1; D uncertain. Trimming took 3 bases from V and 5 from J, leaving 11 bases between them. The germline gives CDR1 MDHEN, CDR2 SYDVKM. This CDR3 is 14 amino acids long.

Ten or more counts support this clonotype. The chain has TRBV11-3 and TRBJ2-5; 7 positions match TRBD1. V dropped 5 bases and J dropped 1; count of bases not matched to a gene: 4. Germline CDR1 and CDR2: SGHNT and YENEEA. The CDR3 consists of 14 residues. The CDR3 coding sequence is TGTGCCAGCAGCGACAGACAGGGCCAAGAGACCCAGTACTTC. Translation: CASSDRQGQETQYF.

Regarding this clonotype: A read error may be the cause here, since a much bigger clone is one base away. The chain couples TRBV10-2 to TRBJ2-5; 8 bases line up with TRBD2. From germline, CDR1 is WSHSY and CDR2 SAAADI. V gave up 5 bases and J gave up 5 bases; unmatched junction bases: 10. The CDR3 consists of 15 residues. As DNA, the CDR3 is TGCGCCAGCAGTCAGTGTCTCAGCGGGAGTGAGACCCAGTACTTC. This sequence encodes CASSQCLSGSETQYF.

Points on this clonotype: At one end the junction does not follow the germline gene, possibly because of a read error. The chain uses TRBV24-1 and TRBJ2-2, with D perhaps being TRBD1 or TRBD2 (5 bases each). CDR1 is KGHDR and CDR2 is SFDVKD in the germline V gene. The CDR3 loop spans 15 amino acids. The CDR3 region is CATIEGTVNTGELLF. Here the CDR3 DNA reads TGTGCCACCATAGAGGGGACGGTGAACACCGGGGAGCTGCTTTTT.

In regard to this clonotype: A much larger clone differs by one base, so this may be a read error. The gene calls are TRBV7-9 and TRBJ1-2; D is perhaps TRBD1 (5 bases). CDR3 size: 14 residues. Germline CDR1 SEHNR, CDR2 FQNEAQ (reference sequence). Trimming stripped 5 bases from V and 8 bases from J, with 18 bases between. In DNA, the CDR3 is TGTGCCAGCAGCCCCCCGGGGGAATTGGACGGCTACACCTTC. It encodes CASSPPGELDGYTF.

This clonotype was detected ten times or more. The chain is built from TRBV7-9 and TRBJ1-6; 10 bases align to TRBD1. V dropped 1 base and J dropped 8; count of bases not matched to a gene: 5. This CDR3 has 16 residues. Germline V gives CDR1 SEHNR, CDR2 FQNEAQ (reference sequence). This CDR3 is CASSLGDRGSDSPLHF. The CDR3 region has the DNA TGTGCCAGCAGCTTAGGGGACAGGGGTAGTGATTCACCCCTCCACTTT. The entire variable domain, with the rest obtained from reference TRBV7-9 and TRBJ1-6, is as follows: DTGVSQNPRHKITKRGQNVTFRCDPISEHNRLYWYRQTLGQGPEFLTYFQNEAQLEKSRLLSDRFSAERPKGSFSTLEIQRTEQGDSAMYLCASSLGDRGSDSPLHFGNGTRLTVT.